This T cell receptor (beta chain) was recorded in a study of immune cell composition in non-small cell lung cancer. Regarding the study as a whole: Smoking pack-years did not significantly correlate with tumour TCR-beta clonality.

The CDR3 runs 15 residues. Germline loops: CDR1 SEHNR, CDR2 FQNEAQ (reference sequence). The table came from immunoSEQ multiplex PCR; TCRdb's copy has only in-frame clones and leaves some out. This table has approximately 8,000 clones, roughly 78% appearing once. A remark on this clone: What it recognizes is unknown. At one end, the junction sequence differs from germline, possibly due to a read error.

The sample was lung tumor tissue. The chain joins TRBV7-9 to TRBJ2-7; 10 bases align to TRBD2. The clonotype originates from a human donor with non-small cell lung cancer. The CDR3 sequence: CASSQSTSGDDEQYF. Here the CDR3 DNA reads TGCGCCAGCAGCCAATCTACTAGCGGGGACGACGAGCAGTACTTC.